Shown below are 32 T cell receptor beta chains from a single sample sequenced in a study of blood T cell repertoires in COVID-19. Using immunoSEQ multiplex PCR, the repertoire was profiled, and TCRdb retains in-frame clones only, with some absent. Of approximately 430,000 clones listed, 86% are singletons. The specimen sequenced was peripheral blood. The source is a woman in her thirties with active or convalescent COVID-19.

The chain is built from TRBV11-2 and TRBJ2-1, with 12 bases matching TRBD2. This CDR3 region has 19 residues. Germline CDR1 SGHAT, CDR2 FQNNGV. After removal of 0 bases from V and 0 bases from J, the junction contained 6 bases not matched to a gene. The CDR3 coding sequence is TGTGCCAGCAGCTTAGATTCCCTAGCGGGAGGGAGCTCCTACAATGAGCAGTTCTTC. Translation: CASSLDSLAGGSSYNEQFF.

The chain carries TRBV5-1 and TRBJ1-1, with 9 bases that match TRBD1. Trimming at V came to 2 bases and at J to 3 bases, leaving 8 bases not matched to a gene. In germline, CDR1 is SGHRS, CDR2 YFSETQ. The CDR3 has 16 residues. In nucleotides, the CDR3 is TGCGCCAGCAGCTTTGAGGGACAGGGTCCGGACACTGAAGCTTTCTTT. Translation gives CASSFEGQGPDTEAFF.

The table lists this clone with a count of one. This CDR3 is CASSEAGYYSYF. CDR3 sequence (DNA): TGTGCCAGCAGTGAAGCCGGGTACTATTCGTACTTC. J is TRBJ2-5 and V is TRBV2; no firm D call. This CDR3 spans 12 amino acids. CDR1 SNHLY and CDR2 FYNNEI come from the germline V gene. V was pared by 0 bases and J by 13 bases, with 12 bases between.

This chain links TRBV3-1 (or the pseudogene TRBV3-2) with TRBJ1-3; no reliable D call. Trimming removed 10 bases at V and 4 bases at J, with 11 bases between. The germline V gene has CDR1 LGHDT and CDR2 YNNKEL (reference sequence). The CDR3 runs to 12 residues. This CDR3 is CATSEAGNTIYF. The DNA for the CDR3 is TGTGCCACCAGTGAGGCGGGAAACACCATATATTTT.

J is TRBJ1-1 and V is TRBV29-1; D gene uncertain. With 3 bases removed from V and 7 bases from J, the gap between germline ends came to 9 bases. In germline, CDR1 is SQVTM, CDR2 ANQGSEA. The CDR3 totals 11 residues. Here the CDR3 reads CSVERPIEAFF. The CDR3 DNA reads as TGCAGCGTTGAGCGGCCCATTGAAGCTTTCTTT.

This chain's CDR3 is CSVEADRGTSEAFF. As DNA, the CDR3 is TGCAGCGTTGAAGCTGACAGGGGTACTTCTGAAGCTTTCTTT. This chain uses TRBV29-1 with TRBJ1-1; the match to TRBD1 covers 8 bases. J gave up 6 bases and V 1 base, and 7 bases lay outside the gene matches. Germline V gives CDR1 SQVTM, CDR2 ANQGSEA. The CDR3 spans 14 residues.

The chain recombines TRBV10-3 with TRBJ2-3; TRBD2 is a possible D gene (7 bases). Germline V gene sequence: CDR1 ENHRY, CDR2 SYGVKD. Trimming pared 7 bases from V and 2 bases from J, leaving 16 bases between. The CDR3 has 15 amino acids. CDR3 sequence: CAITPGGRVTDTQYF. The CDR3 nucleotides are TGTGCCATCACCCCGGGGGGCAGGGTCACAGATACGCAGTATTTT.

To note about this clone: The identical CDR3 is also encoded by other nucleotide sequences in the sample. The chain links TRBV9 to TRBJ1-2, with 7 bases lining up with TRBD1. Trimming at V came to 0 bases and at J to 2 bases, leaving 4 bases not matched to a gene. CDR3 length: 15 residues. Germline CDR1 and CDR2: SGDLS and YYNGEE. The CDR3 here is CASSVAPGGNYGYTF. The CDR3 DNA sequence: TGTGCCAGCAGCGTAGCTCCAGGGGGGAACTATGGCTACACCTTC.

The chain is built from TRBV3-1 (or the pseudogene TRBV3-2) and TRBJ2-7, with 7 bases fitting TRBD1. Trimming cost V 8 bases and J 1 base; bases outside gene matches: 5. This CDR3 region has 13 residues. CDR1 and CDR2 from the germline V gene are LGHDT and YNNKEL (reference sequence). The CDR3 bases are TGTGCCAGCGCCCGGGACAGATCCTACGAGCAGTACTTC. It yields the protein CASARDRSYEQYF.

This sequence joins TRBV18 and TRBJ2-7, with TRBD1 matching 10 bases. The CDR3 spans 12 residues. Germline loops: CDR1 KGHSH, CDR2 LQKENI. J gave up 4 bases and V 9 bases, and 3 bases lay outside the gene matches. DNA of the CDR3: TGTGCCAGTTCGGGACAGGGGTACGAGCAGTACTTC. Protein product: CASSGQGYEQYF. Together with reference TRBV18 and TRBJ2-7, the CDR3 gives the full variable domain: NAGVMQNPRHLVRRRGQEARLRCSPMKGHSHVYWYRQLPEEGLKFMVYLQKENIIDESGMPKERFSAEFPKEGPSILRIQQVVRGDSAAYFCASSGQGYEQYFGPGTRLTVT.

This sequence joins TRBV5-6 and TRBJ2-7; maybe TRBD2 (6 bases). The germline gives CDR1 SGHDT, CDR2 YYEEEE. The ends were cut back, 2 bases at V and 4 bases at J, with 10 bases in the middle. The CDR3 spans 13 residues. Here the CDR3 DNA reads TGTGCCAGCAGCTTTACGGAGGGTTACGAGCAGTACTTC. This codes for CASSFTEGYEQYF.

The chain couples TRBV15 to TRBJ1-2, with D unresolved. Germline CDR1 is LNHNV and CDR2 is YYDKDF (reference sequence). The CDR3 is 14 amino acids. Trimming left V 1 base short and J 1 base short, with 7 bases between. CDR3 sequence: CATSRGSDNYGYTF. CDR3 in DNA: TGTGCCACCAGCAGAGGGAGCGATAACTATGGCTACACCTTC. The variable domain in full, completed from reference TRBV15 and TRBJ1-2, reads DAMVIQNPRYQVTQFGKPVTLSCSQTLNHNVMYWYQQKSSQAPKLLFHYYDKDFNNEADTPDNFQSRRPNTSFCFLDIRSPGLGDTAMYLCATSRGSDNYGYTFGSGTRLTVV.

The chain couples TRBV7-6 to TRBJ2-3; 10 bases are shared with TRBD2. V was pared by 5 bases and J by 3 bases, with 5 bases of the junction left unmatched. From germline, CDR1 is SGHVS and CDR2 FNYEAQ. The CDR3 has 15 amino acids. Here the CDR3 DNA reads TGTGCCAGCAGCCGTGGACTAGCGGTAACAGATACGCAGTATTTT. It is translated as CASSRGLAVTDTQYF. Together with reference TRBV7-6 and TRBJ2-3, the CDR3 gives the full variable domain: GAGVSQSPRYKVTKRGQDVALRCDPISGHVSLYWYRQALGQGPEFLTYFNYEAQQDKSGLPNDRFSAERPEGSISTLTIQRTEQRDSAMYRCASSRGLAVTDTQYFGPGTRLTVL.

The chain carries TRBV10-3 and TRBJ2-2; TRBD1 might be the D (6 bases). CDR1 and CDR2 from the germline V gene are ENHRY and SYGVKD. The CDR3 covers 14 residues. Trimming left V 10 bases short and J 0 bases short, with 12 bases between. The CDR3 coding sequence is TGTGCCACTCAGGGGCCCGCGAACACCGGGGAGCTGTTTTTT. This encodes CATQGPANTGELFF.

The chain has TRBV28 and TRBJ1-5, with unresolved D. Germline CDR1 MDHEN, CDR2 SYDVKM. The V and J ends lost 6 bases and 3 bases respectively, with 9 bases between them. The CDR3 totals 13 residues. The CDR3 loop is CASREGNNQPQHF. As DNA, the CDR3 is TGTGCCAGCAGGGAGGGTAACAATCAGCCCCAGCATTTT.

This sequence joins TRBV2 and TRBJ1-2, with no clear D. The CDR3 is made up of 13 amino acids. The ends were cut back, 6 bases at V and 7 bases at J, with 15 bases in the middle. Germline V gene lookup returns CDR1 SNHLY and CDR2 FYNNEI. The DNA of the CDR3 is TGTGCCAGCAGCCGGGTTTTGGCGGGTGGCTACACCTTC. It translates to CASSRVLAGGYTF.

This clone has only one observation. The same CDR3 can be traced to other DNA sequences in this sample. This chain links TRBV7-9 with TRBJ2-1, with 9 bases identical to TRBD2. This CDR3 comprises 15 residues. Germline CDR1 is SEHNR and CDR2 is FQNEAQ (reference sequence). V lost 1 base, J lost 4 bases, and 2 bases stayed unmatched. Here the CDR3 DNA reads TGTGCCAGCAGCTTAGGACTAGCGGAATACAATGAGCAGTTCTTC. Translation gives CASSLGLAEYNEQFF.

The genes are TRBV19 and TRBJ2-6; 7 positions match TRBD1. Germline values: CDR1 LNHDA, CDR2 SQIVND (reference sequence). With V trimmed by 0 bases and J by 3 bases, 5 bases remained unmatched. The CDR3 has 17 amino acids. Here the CDR3 reads CASSIDPTGIGANVLTF. CDR3 DNA sequence: TGTGCCAGTAGTATAGACCCGACAGGGATTGGGGCCAACGTCCTGACTTTC.

Here the CDR3 reads CASTKDSGNQPQHF. For the CDR3, the DNA is TGTGCCAGCACCAAGGACAGTGGCAATCAGCCCCAGCATTTT. The chain combines TRBV7-9 with TRBJ1-5, with D maybe TRBD1 (6 bases). Germline V gives CDR1 SEHNR, CDR2 FQNEAQ (reference sequence). The CDR3 contains 14 residues. V was cut by 7 bases and J by 2 bases, with 12 bases left in between.

This rearrangement joins TRBV9 to TRBJ2-1; 8 nucleotides match TRBD2. With 1 base clipped from V and 6 bases from J, the junction kept 6 bases outside the gene matches. This CDR3 region has 15 residues. Germline V CDR1 and CDR2: SGDLS, YYNGEE. The CDR3 protein is CASSVTSGEINEQFF. As DNA, the CDR3 is TGTGCCAGCAGCGTAACTAGCGGCGAAATCAATGAGCAGTTCTTC.

This chain joins TRBV6-4 and TRBJ1-5; no reliable D call. The germline V gene encodes CDR1 MRHNA and CDR2 SNTAGT. The CDR3 loop spans 12 amino acids. The V and J ends lost 2 bases and 9 bases respectively, with 8 bases between them. The CDR3 sequence: CASSDNRRPQHF. CDR3 in DNA: TGTGCCAGCAGTGACAACCGTAGGCCCCAGCATTTT.

V and J are TRBV7-8 and TRBJ1-4; TRBD1 is a possible D gene (6 bases). V was cut by 4 bases and J by 5 bases, with 11 bases left in between. Germline V gives CDR1 SGHVS, CDR2 FQNEAQ. The CDR3 consists of 14 residues. The CDR3 here is CASSSRQENEKLFF. The CDR3 DNA sequence: TGTGCCAGCAGCTCGAGACAGGAGAATGAAAAACTGTTTTTT.

The chain recombines TRBV6-5 with TRBJ2-6; a possible D gene is TRBD1 (6 bases). Trimming stripped 4 bases from V and 4 bases from J, with 11 bases between. The CDR3 has 15 residues. Germline CDR1 MNHEY, CDR2 SVGAGI. The CDR3 DNA sequence: TGTGCCAGCAGTTCTCAGGGGTTGGGGGCCAACGTCCTGACTTTC. Its protein product is CASSSQGLGANVLTF.

This clone appeared a single time. The chain has TRBV19 and TRBJ1-5, with 9 bases aligning to TRBD1. CDR1 is LNHDA and CDR2 is SQIVND in the germline V gene (reference sequence). The CDR3 loop spans 17 amino acids. With 7 bases clipped from V and 4 bases from J, the junction kept 14 bases outside the gene matches. The CDR3 bases are TGTGCCAGTAACGATTCCAGGGGACAGGGATCAAATCAGCCCCAGCATTTT. The encoded protein is CASNDSRGQGSNQPQHF.

V and J are TRBV2 and TRBJ2-3, with no clear D. This CDR3 spans 14 amino acids. From germline, CDR1 is SNHLY and CDR2 FYNNEI. Between the trimmed V and J ends, which lost 2 bases and 2 bases, there was a span of 8 bases. CDR3 sequence reads: CASSENIDTDTQYF. The CDR3 region has the DNA TGTGCCAGCAGTGAAAATATAGACACAGATACGCAGTATTTT.

The CDR3 here is CSASIPGTSGRARYEQFF. The CDR3, as DNA: TGCAGTGCTAGTATACCCGGGACTAGCGGGAGGGCCAGGTATGAGCAGTTCTTC. This sequence joins TRBV20-1 and TRBJ2-1; the match to TRBD2 covers 16 bases. In germline, CDR1 is DFQATT, CDR2 SNEGSKA (reference sequence). Trimming at V came to 3 bases and at J to 8 bases, leaving 13 bases not matched to a gene. This CDR3 has 18 amino acids.

J is TRBJ2-3 and V is TRBV18; D might be TRBD1 (5 bases). There are 13 residues in the CDR3. Germline V gives CDR1 KGHSH, CDR2 LQKENI. Trimming shortened V by 7 bases and J by 1 base, and 9 bases separated the two germline ends. CDR3: CASFQGRTDTQYF. The CDR3 bases are TGTGCCAGCTTTCAGGGTCGCACAGATACGCAGTATTTT.

The genes are TRBV5-1 and TRBJ2-7; D perhaps matches TRBD2 (5 bases). The CDR3 is 14 residues long. V lost 0 bases to trimming and J lost 4 bases, with 11 bases between them. Germline-derived CDR1 and CDR2 are SGHRS and YFSETQ. As DNA, the CDR3 is TGCGCCAGCAGCTTGGATACGGGAATTTACGAGCAGTACTTC. It translates to CASSLDTGIYEQYF.

The chain links TRBV19 to TRBJ2-7; 7 bases map to TRBD1. The CDR3 is 14 residues long. Germline V gives CDR1 LNHDA, CDR2 SQIVND (reference sequence). The V segment lost 5 bases and the J segment 0 bases; nucleotides outside the gene matches: 4. For the CDR3, the DNA is TGTGCCAGTAGTGTGACAGGGAACTCCTACGAGCAGTACTTC. Amino acids: CASSVTGNSYEQYF.

The V gene is TRBV4-1, the J gene TRBJ2-1, with TRBD1 matching over 9 bases. There are 13 residues in the CDR3. CDR1 and CDR2 from the germline V gene are MGHRA and YSYEKL. The V segment lost 4 bases and the J segment 8 bases; nucleotides outside the gene matches: 3. The chain's CDR3 is CASSLGTGYEQFF. The DNA of the CDR3 is TGCGCCAGCAGCCTTGGGACAGGGTATGAGCAGTTCTTC.

This rearrangement joins TRBV10-2 to TRBJ1-3; 7 bases align to TRBD1. CDR1 is WSHSY, CDR2 SAAADI, per germline. Unmatched junction bases numbered 13, after V lost 8 bases and J lost 9 bases. This CDR3 comprises 14 residues. The CDR3 protein is CASRPDRLVSTIYF. CDR3 DNA: TGCGCCAGCCGACCGGACAGGCTCGTCAGCACCATATATTTT.

The rearrangement links TRBV4-1 to TRBJ2-1; 10 nucleotides align to TRBD2. This CDR3 has 14 residues. CDR1 and CDR2 from the germline V gene are MGHRA and YSYEKL. V shed 4 bases, J shed 8 bases, and the junction held 5 bases outside the gene matches. The CDR3, as DNA: TGCGCCAGCAGCCGAGAGCGGGGGGGGTATGAGCAGTTCTTC. It is translated as CASSRERGGYEQFF.